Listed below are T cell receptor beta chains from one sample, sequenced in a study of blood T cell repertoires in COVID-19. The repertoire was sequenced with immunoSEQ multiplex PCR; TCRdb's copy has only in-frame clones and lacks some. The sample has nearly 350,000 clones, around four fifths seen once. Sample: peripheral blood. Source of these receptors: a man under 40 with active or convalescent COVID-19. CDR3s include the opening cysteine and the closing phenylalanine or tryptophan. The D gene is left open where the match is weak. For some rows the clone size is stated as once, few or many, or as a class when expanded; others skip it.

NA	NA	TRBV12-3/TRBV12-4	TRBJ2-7	CASGGGSSYEQYF	TGTGCCAGCGGGGGGGGCAGCTCCTACGAGCAGTACTTC
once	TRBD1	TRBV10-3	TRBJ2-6	CAISESGTASTGANVLTF	TGTGCCATCAGTGAGTCAGGGACAGCCTCTACGGGGGCCAACGTCCTGACTTTC
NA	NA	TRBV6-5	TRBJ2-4	CASTDRILAKNIQYF	TGTGCCAGCACCGACAGAATACTAGCCAAAAACATTCAGTACTTC
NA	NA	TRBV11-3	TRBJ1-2	CASSPVTANYGYTF	TGTGCCAGCAGCCCCGTAACGGCTAACTATGGCTACACCTTC
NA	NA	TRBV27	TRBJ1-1	CASSSRSSSGGMAFF	TGTGCCAGTTCATCCCGATCCTCTTCTGGAGGTATGGCTTTCTTT
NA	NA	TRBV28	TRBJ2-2	CAIPDSSTGELFF	TGTGCCATCCCAGACTCGAGCACCGGGGAGCTGTTTTTT
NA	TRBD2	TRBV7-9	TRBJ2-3	CASLSGGRDTQYF	TGTGCCAGCCTTAGCGGGGGAAGAGATACGCAGTATTTT
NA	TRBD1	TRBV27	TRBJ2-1	CASSLSGTGENEQFF	TGTGCCAGCAGTTTATCGGGGACAGGAGAAAATGAGCAGTTCTTC
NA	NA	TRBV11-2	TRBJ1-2	CASSFDGGRGYTF	TGTGCCAGCAGCTTCGACGGGGGTCGTGGCTACACCTTC
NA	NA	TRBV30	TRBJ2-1	CAWSGNRERGQFF	TGTGCCTGGAGTGGAAATCGGGAGCGCGGGCAGTTCTTC
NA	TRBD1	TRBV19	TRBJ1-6	CASHTGGPSSYNSPLHF	TGTGCCAGTCATACAGGGGGCCCGAGCTCCTATAATTCACCCCTCCACTTT
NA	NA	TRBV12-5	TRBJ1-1	CASGPSRGGDTEAFF	TGTGCTAGTGGTCCCTCCAGGGGTGGGGACACTGAAGCTTTCTTT
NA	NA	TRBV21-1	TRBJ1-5	CAPGPQHF	TGTGCCCCGGGGCCCCAGCATTTT
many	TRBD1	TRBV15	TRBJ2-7	CATSAGHTGGYEQYF	TGTGCCACCAGCGCGGGTCATACAGGGGGTTACGAGCAGTACTTC
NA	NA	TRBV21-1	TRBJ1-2	CASGNRGPNYGYTF	TGTGCCAGCGGTAACAGGGGGCCTAACTATGGCTACACCTTC
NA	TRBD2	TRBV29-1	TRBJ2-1	CSAPGLGNNEQFF	TGCAGCGCCCCGGGACTAGGGAACAATGAGCAGTTCTTC
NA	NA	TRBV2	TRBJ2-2	CASSEARATGELFF	TGTGCCAGCAGTGAGGCCAGGGCCACCGGGGAGCTGTTTTTT
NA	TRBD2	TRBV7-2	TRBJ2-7	CASSPGAGGYEQYF	TGTGCCAGCAGCCCAGGTGCGGGGGGGTACGAGCAGTACTTC
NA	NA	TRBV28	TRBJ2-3	CASVGLDTQYF	TGTGCCAGCGTTGGACTGGATACGCAGTATTTT
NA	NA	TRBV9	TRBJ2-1	CASSVAGSSMNEQFF	TGTGCCAGCAGCGTAGCGGGAAGCAGCATGAATGAGCAGTTCTTC
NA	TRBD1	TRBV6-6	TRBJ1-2	CASRSGQGMVYGYTF	TGTGCCAGCAGGTCAGGACAGGGAATGGTCTATGGCTACACCTTC
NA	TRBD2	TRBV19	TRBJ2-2	CASSRGGGSTVGELFF	TGTGCCAGTAGTAGAGGCGGCGGGAGTACGGTCGGAGAGCTGTTTTTT
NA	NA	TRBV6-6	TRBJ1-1	CASSYREWDTEAFF	TGTGCCAGCAGCTACAGGGAGTGGGACACTGAAGCTTTCTTT
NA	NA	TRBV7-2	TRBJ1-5	CASSLVGGYSNQPQHF	TGTGCCAGCAGCTTAGTCGGGGGATATAGCAATCAGCCCCAGCATTTT
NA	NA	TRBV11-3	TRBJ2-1	CASSRFTGSYNEQFF	TGTGCCAGCAGCCGCTTCACCGGCTCCTACAATGAGCAGTTCTTC